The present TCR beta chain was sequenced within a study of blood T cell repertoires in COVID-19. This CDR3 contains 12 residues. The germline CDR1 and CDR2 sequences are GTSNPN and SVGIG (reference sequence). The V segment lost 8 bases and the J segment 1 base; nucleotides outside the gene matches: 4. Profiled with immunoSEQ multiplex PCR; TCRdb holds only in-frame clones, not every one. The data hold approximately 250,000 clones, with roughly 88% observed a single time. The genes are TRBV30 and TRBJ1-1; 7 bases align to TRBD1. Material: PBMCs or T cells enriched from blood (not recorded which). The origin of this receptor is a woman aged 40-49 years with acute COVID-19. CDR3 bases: TGTGCCGGACACAGGGGGAACACTGAAGCTTTCTTT. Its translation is CAGHRGNTEAFF.